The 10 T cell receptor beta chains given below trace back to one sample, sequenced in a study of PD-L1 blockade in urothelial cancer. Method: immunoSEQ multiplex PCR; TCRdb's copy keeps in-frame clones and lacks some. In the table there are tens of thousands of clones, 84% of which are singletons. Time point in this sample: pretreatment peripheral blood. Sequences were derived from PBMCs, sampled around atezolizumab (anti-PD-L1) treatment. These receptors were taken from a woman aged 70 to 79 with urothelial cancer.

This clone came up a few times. This CDR3 reads CASSPDRLGGYTF. The CDR3 DNA follows: TGTGCCAGCAGCCCGGACAGGCTGGGAGGCTACACCTTC. The rearrangement links TRBV7-8 to TRBJ1-2, with 7 bases fitting TRBD1. The length of the CDR3 is 13 residues. The junction had 8 bases not matched to a gene; V was cut back by 5 bases and J by 8 bases. CDR1 and CDR2 from the germline V gene are SGHVS and FQNEAQ.

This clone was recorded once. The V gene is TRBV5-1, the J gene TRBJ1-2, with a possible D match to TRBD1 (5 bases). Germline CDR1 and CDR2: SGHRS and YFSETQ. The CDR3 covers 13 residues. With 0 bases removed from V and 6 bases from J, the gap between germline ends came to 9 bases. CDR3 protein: CASSLGAGHGYTF. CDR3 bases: TGCGCCAGCAGCTTGGGGGCAGGGCATGGCTACACCTTC.

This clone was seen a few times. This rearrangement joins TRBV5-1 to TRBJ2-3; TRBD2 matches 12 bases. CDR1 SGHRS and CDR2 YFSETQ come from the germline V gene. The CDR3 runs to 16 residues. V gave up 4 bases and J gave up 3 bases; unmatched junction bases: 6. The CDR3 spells CASSPGTSGLTDTQYF. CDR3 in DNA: TGCGCCAGCAGCCCCGGGACTAGCGGGCTTACAGATACGCAGTATTTT.

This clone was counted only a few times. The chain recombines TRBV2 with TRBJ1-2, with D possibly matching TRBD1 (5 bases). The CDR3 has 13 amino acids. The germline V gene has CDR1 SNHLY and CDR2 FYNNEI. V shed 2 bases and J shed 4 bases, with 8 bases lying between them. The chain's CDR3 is CASSETGGYGYTF. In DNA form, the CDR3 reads TGTGCCAGCAGTGAAACAGGCGGCTATGGCTACACCTTC.

CDR3 loop: CASSLGQGRHEQYF. The CDR3 nucleotides read TGTGCCAGCAGCTTGGGACAGGGGCGTCACGAGCAGTACTTC. The rearrangement joins TRBV13 to TRBJ2-7, with 10 bases lining up with TRBD1. The germline gives CDR1 PRHDT, CDR2 FYEKMQ (reference sequence). V lost 3 bases to trimming and J lost 5 bases; unmatched junction nucleotides: 4. The CDR3 sequence is 14 residues long. The full variable domain, in which reference TRBV13 and TRBJ2-7 provide the parts outside the CDR3, is AAGVIQSPRHLIKEKRETATLKCYPIPRHDTVYWYQQGPGQDPQFLISFYEKMQSDKGSIPDRFSAQQFSDYHSELNMSSLELGDSALYFCASSLGQGRHEQYFGPGTRLTVT.

In DNA, the CDR3 is TGCGCCAGCAGCCAAGTACAGCACAATGAGCAGTTCTTC. Its translation is CASSQVQHNEQFF. The chain has TRBV4-1 and TRBJ2-1; D unclear. Trimming left V 1 base short and J 5 bases short, with 6 bases between. Germline CDR1 MGHRA, CDR2 YSYEKL. There are 13 residues in the CDR3.

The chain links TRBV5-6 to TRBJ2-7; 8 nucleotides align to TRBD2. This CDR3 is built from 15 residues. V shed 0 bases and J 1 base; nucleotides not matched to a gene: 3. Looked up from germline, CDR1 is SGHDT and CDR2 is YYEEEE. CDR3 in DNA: TGTGCCAGCAGCTTGGGGGGGACTAGTTCCTACGAGCAGTACTTC. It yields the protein CASSLGGTSSYEQYF.

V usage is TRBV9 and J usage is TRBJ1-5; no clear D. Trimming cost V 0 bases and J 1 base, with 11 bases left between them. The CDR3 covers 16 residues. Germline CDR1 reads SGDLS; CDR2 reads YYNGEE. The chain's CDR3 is CASSVAPGRSNQPQHF. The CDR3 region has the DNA TGTGCCAGCAGCGTAGCTCCCGGGAGGAGCAATCAGCCCCAGCATTTT.

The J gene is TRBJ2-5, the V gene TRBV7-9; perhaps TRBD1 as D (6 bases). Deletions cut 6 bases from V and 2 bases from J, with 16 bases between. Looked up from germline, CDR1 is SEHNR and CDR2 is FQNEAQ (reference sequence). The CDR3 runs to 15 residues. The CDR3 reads CASSQMGQPQETQYF. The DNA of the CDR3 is TGTGCCAGCAGTCAAATGGGACAACCACAAGAGACCCAGTACTTC. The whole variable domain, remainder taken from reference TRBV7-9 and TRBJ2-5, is DTGVSQNPRHKITKRGQNVTFRCDPISEHNRLYWYRQTLGQGPEFLTYFQNEAQLEKSRLLSDRFSAERPKGSFSTLEIQRTEQGDSAMYLCASSQMGQPQETQYFGPGTRLLVL.

CDR3 DNA sequence: TGTGCCTGGAGTGTACGAGGATGGAGGGAAAAACTGTTTTTT. Encoded protein: CAWSVRGWREKLFF. The chain recombines TRBV30 with TRBJ1-4, with D hard to call. CDR3 length: 14 amino acids. Trimming cost V 0 bases and J 8 bases, with 13 bases left between them. Germline V gene lookup returns CDR1 GTSNPN and CDR2 SVGIG (reference sequence).